This record concerns one T cell receptor beta chain sequence. The treatment: preoperative locoregional IRX-2 cytokine immunotherapy. Patients received preoperative, locoregional IRX-2 cytokine immunotherapy in a phase Ib study. These data originate in a study of preoperative IRX-2 immunotherapy in early breast cancer. The CDR3 has 15 residues. Between the trimmed V and J ends, which lost 6 bases and 5 bases, there was a span of 17 bases. Germline V gene lookup returns CDR1 SGHDT and CDR2 YYEEEE. The data were produced by immunoSEQ multiplex PCR, yet TCRdb's version contains in-frame clones alone and is incomplete. The sample lists 25,000 or so clones; around 89% were seen once.

The V call is TRBV5-6, the J call TRBJ2-2, with a tentative D call TRBD2 (5 bases). This receptor was taken from a human donor with breast cancer. The sequences come from tumor tissue, collected after IRX-2 immunotherapy. The CDR3 sequence: CASTVLGRGTGELFF. CDR3 coding DNA: TGTGCCAGCACCGTCCTCGGCAGAGGGACCGGGGAGCTGTTTTTT. Filled out from reference TRBV5-6 and TRBJ2-2, the complete variable domain reads DAGVTQSPTHLIKTRGQQVTLRCSPKSGHDTVSWYQQALGQGPQFIFQYYEEEERQRGNFPDRFSGHQFPNYSSELNVNALLLGDSALYLCASTVLGRGTGELFFGEGSRLTVL.